These 14 T cell receptor beta chains came from one sample sequenced in a study of blood T cell repertoires in COVID-19. Using immunoSEQ multiplex PCR, the repertoire was profiled, and TCRdb retains in-frame clones only, with some absent. The sample lists roughly 390,000 clones, about 85% occurring once. Sequenced sample: peripheral blood. These receptors were obtained from a woman aged 18-35 years with acute or convalescent COVID-19.

V gene TRBV7-2 combines with J gene TRBJ1-1, with D unresolved. The CDR3 consists of 15 residues. V shed 1 base and J shed 1 base, with 10 bases lying between them. Germline CDR1 reads SGHTA; CDR2 reads FQGNSA. The CDR3 sequence: CASSLDSGQNTEAFF. DNA of the CDR3: TGTGCCAGCAGCTTAGACAGCGGGCAGAACACTGAAGCTTTCTTT.

This rearrangement joins TRBV7-9 to TRBJ1-1, with TRBD1 matching 10 bases. Trimming at V came to 5 bases and at J to 3 bases, leaving 12 bases not matched to a gene. Germline CDR1 reads SEHNR; CDR2 reads FQNEAQ (reference sequence). The CDR3 length is 17 residues. Here the CDR3 reads CASSNFPGQGRDTEAFF. CDR3 DNA sequence: TGTGCCAGCAGCAATTTTCCGGGACAGGGGAGGGACACTGAAGCTTTCTTT.

The V and J genes are TRBV27 and TRBJ1-4; 8 nucleotides align to TRBD1. The V gene end was trimmed by 2 bases and the J gene end by 6 bases; junction bases not matched to a gene: 2. CDR3 length equals 14 residues. Germline V gives CDR1 MNHEY, CDR2 SMNVEV (reference sequence). Here the CDR3 reads CASSLQGAHEKLFF. The DNA of the CDR3 is TGTGCCAGCAGTTTACAGGGGGCGCATGAAAAACTGTTTTTT.

This clone has at least ten counts. The rearrangement links TRBV5-1 to TRBJ1-5, with TRBD1 matching over 9 bases. Germline V gene sequence: CDR1 SGHRS, CDR2 YFSETQ. This CDR3 comprises 16 residues. V was pared by 1 base and J by 4 bases, with 6 bases of the junction left unmatched. CDR3 nucleotide sequence: TGCGCCAGCAGCTTGAATCCGGGACAGGGTAATCAGCCCCAGCATTTT. It codes for CASSLNPGQGNQPQHF.

The genes are TRBV24-1 and TRBJ1-3; weak D call: TRBD1 (6 bases). V gave up 0 bases and J gave up 0 bases, with 14 bases separating them. The CDR3 sequence is 18 residues long. Germline V gene data show CDR1 as KGHDR and CDR2 as SFDVKD. CDR3 DNA sequence: TGTGCCACCAGTGATTTGCAGGGACAAACCGCCTCTGGAAACACCATATATTTT. Amino acids: CATSDLQGQTASGNTIYF.

This clone was seen many times. The chain employs TRBV29-1 and TRBJ2-1; possibly TRBD2 for D (5 bases). The CDR3 has 12 amino acids. V lost 3 bases, J lost 5 bases, and 8 bases lay in between. Germline CDR1 SQVTM, CDR2 ANQGSEA. The CDR3 DNA is TGCAGCGTTGAGAAGGGAGACAATGAGCAGTTCTTC. This sequence encodes CSVEKGDNEQFF.

The chain uses TRBV6-5 and TRBJ1-4, with 9 nucleotides matching TRBD1. V lost 5 bases to trimming and J lost 7 bases; unmatched junction nucleotides: 5. The CDR3 is 14 amino acids. CDR1 and CDR2 (germline): MNHEY, SVGAGI. The CDR3 region has the DNA TGTGCCAGCAGTCCCGGGACAGGGCGTGAAAAACTGTTTTTT. Translating gives CASSPGTGREKLFF.

The genes are TRBV30 and TRBJ2-3; 9 bases map to TRBD2. CDR1 is GTSNPN, CDR2 SVGIG, per germline (reference sequence). The length of the CDR3 is 15 residues. V shed 7 bases and J 2 bases; nucleotides not matched to a gene: 10. CDR3 coding DNA: TGTGCCTCGGGGTTTAGCGGGGGAAACACAGATACGCAGTATTTT. The encoded protein is CASGFSGGNTDTQYF.

The J gene is TRBJ1-1, the V gene TRBV6-5; unclear D gene. The CDR3 contains 14 residues. Germline CDR1 is MNHEY and CDR2 is SVGAGI. V was clipped by 7 bases and J by 0 bases, with 12 bases between them. CDR3 residues: CASIPGWMNTEAFF. CDR3 in DNA: TGTGCCAGCATCCCGGGTTGGATGAACACTGAAGCTTTCTTT.

CDR3 coding DNA: TGTGCCAGCAGTTACTCTCGGGGAGTGGACGACGAGCAGTACTTC. Its protein product is CASSYSRGVDDEQYF. V usage is TRBV6-5 and J usage is TRBJ2-7; TRBD2 is a possible D gene (5 bases). CDR1 and CDR2 (germline): MNHEY, SVGAGI. The CDR3 has 15 residues. Trimming cost V 0 bases and J 5 bases, with 14 bases left between them.

This chain links TRBV6-4 with TRBJ1-6; D is uncertain. Germline V gene sequence: CDR1 MRHNA, CDR2 SNTAGT. The V end was cut by 0 bases, the J end by 7 bases, with 10 bases between. CDR3 length: 15 residues. The CDR3 sequence is CASSDSLNSNSPLHF. CDR3 DNA: TGTGCCAGCAGTGACTCGTTAAACAGCAATTCACCCCTCCACTTT.

The chain uses TRBV19 and TRBJ1-2, with 7 bases fitting TRBD1. The germline V gene has CDR1 LNHDA and CDR2 SQIVND (reference sequence). This CDR3 has 13 residues. Trimming removed 7 bases from V and 7 bases from J; junction bases left unmatched: 9. The CDR3 protein is CASTRQGSCGYTF. As DNA, the CDR3 is TGTGCCAGTACCCGACAGGGCAGTTGTGGCTACACCTTC.

This chain connects TRBV4-1 to TRBJ1-2, with 9 bases matching TRBD1. Germline loops: CDR1 MGHRA, CDR2 YSYEKL. CDR3 length: 15 amino acids. The trim removed 5 bases at V and 4 bases at J, leaving 8 bases unmatched. CDR3 coding DNA: TGCGCCAGCAGCGGAGAGACAGGGGGTGTCTATGGCTACACCTTC. This codes for CASSGETGGVYGYTF.

The chain is built from TRBV7-9 and TRBJ1-4; perhaps TRBD1 as D (6 bases). The germline V and J ends were trimmed by 8 bases and 5 bases, with 12 bases remaining between them. The V gene's germline CDR1 is SEHNR and CDR2 FQNEAQ (reference sequence). CDR3 size: 13 residues. This CDR3 reads CASGGRENEKLFF. The CDR3 bases are TGTGCCAGCGGGGGCAGGGAGAATGAAAAACTGTTTTTT.